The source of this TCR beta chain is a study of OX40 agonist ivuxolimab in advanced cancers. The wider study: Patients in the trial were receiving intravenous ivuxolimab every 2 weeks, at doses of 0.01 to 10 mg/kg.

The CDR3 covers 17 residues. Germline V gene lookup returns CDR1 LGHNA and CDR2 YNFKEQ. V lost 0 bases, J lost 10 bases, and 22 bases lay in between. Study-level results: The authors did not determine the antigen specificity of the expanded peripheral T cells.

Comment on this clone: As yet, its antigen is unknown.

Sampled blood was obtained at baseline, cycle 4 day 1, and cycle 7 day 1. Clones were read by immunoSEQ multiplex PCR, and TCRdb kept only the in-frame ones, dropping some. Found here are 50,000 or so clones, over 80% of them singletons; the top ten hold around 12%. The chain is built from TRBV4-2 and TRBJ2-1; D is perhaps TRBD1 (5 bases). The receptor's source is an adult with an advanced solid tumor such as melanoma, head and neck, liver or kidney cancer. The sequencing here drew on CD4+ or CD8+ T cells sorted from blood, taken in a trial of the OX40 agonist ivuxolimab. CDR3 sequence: CASSQDLSSPVSGEQFF. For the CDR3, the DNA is TGTGCCAGCAGCCAAGACCTCAGTAGCCCCGTGTCAGGGGAGCAGTTCTTC.